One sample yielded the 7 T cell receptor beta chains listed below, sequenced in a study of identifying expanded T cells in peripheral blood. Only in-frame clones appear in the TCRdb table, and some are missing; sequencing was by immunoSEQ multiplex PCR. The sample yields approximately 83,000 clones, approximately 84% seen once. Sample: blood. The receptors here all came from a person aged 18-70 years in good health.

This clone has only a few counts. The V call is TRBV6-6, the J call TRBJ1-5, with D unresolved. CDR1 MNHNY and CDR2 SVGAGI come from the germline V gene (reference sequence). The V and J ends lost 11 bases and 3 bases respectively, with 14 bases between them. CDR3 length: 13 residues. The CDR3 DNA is TGTGCCGGCGCGATGGGCGCCAATCAGCCCCAGCATTTT. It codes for CAGAMGANQPQHF.

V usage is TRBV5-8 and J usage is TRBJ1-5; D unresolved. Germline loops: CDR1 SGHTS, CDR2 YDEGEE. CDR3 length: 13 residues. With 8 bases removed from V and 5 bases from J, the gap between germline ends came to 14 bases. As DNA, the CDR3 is TGTGCCAGTGCCGGACTGGACTATCAGCCCCAGCATTTT. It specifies CASAGLDYQPQHF.

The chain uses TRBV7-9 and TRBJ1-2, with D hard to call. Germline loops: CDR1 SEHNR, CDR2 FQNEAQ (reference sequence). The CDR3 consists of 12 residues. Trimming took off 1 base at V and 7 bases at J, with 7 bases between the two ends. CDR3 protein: CASSLDGVGYTF. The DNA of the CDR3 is TGTGCCAGCAGCTTAGATGGGGTTGGCTACACCTTC.

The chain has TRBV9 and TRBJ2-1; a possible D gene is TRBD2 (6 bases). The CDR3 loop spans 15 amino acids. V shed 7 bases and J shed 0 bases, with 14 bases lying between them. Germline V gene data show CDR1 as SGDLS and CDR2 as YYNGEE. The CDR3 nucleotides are TGTGCCAGCGGGCGGGGCCCGAGCTCCTACAATGAGCAGTTCTTC. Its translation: CASGRGPSSYNEQFF.

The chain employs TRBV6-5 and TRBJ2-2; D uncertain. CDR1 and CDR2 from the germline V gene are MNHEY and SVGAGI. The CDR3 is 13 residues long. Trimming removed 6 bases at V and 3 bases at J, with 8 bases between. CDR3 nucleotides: TGTGCCAGCAGGATACTTCACACCGGGGAGCTGTTTTTT. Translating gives CASRILHTGELFF.

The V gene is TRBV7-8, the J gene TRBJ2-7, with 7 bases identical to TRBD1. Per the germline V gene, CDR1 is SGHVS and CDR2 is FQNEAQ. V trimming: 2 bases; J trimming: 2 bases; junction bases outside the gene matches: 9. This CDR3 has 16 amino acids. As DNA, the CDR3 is TGTGCCAGCAGCTTACGGATCGAGACAGGGCCCTACGAGCAGTACTTC. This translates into CASSLRIETGPYEQYF.

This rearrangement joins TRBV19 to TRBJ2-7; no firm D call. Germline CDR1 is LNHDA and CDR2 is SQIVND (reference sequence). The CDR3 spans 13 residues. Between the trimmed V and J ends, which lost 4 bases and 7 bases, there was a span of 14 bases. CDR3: CASSTQENGEQYF. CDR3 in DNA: TGTGCCAGTAGTACCCAAGAAAACGGGGAGCAGTACTTC.